This TCR beta chain came from a study of T cell responses to AZD1222 COVID-19 vaccine. Trimming pared 6 bases from V and 6 bases from J, leaving 7 bases between. The germline gives CDR1 MNHEY, CDR2 SVGAGI. CDR3 length: 11 amino acids. Profiled with immunoSEQ multiplex PCR; TCRdb holds only in-frame clones, not every one. The sample has roughly 140,000 clones; under 90% are singletons. The sample in question was peripheral blood, obtained 28 days after the second AZD1222 dose. The V and J genes are TRBV6-5 and TRBJ2-3; D is unclear. This sequence originates from an adult who received the AZD1222 COVID-19 vaccine. The CDR3 DNA is TGTGCCAGCAGACAATTGGATACGCAGTATTTT. It specifies CASRQLDTQYF.